This TCR beta chain was sequenced in a study of T cell responses to AZD1222 COVID-19 vaccine. Points from the study as a whole: CD4 TCRs associated with vaccination spanned spike, dominating at 160-218 and 743-854. Two doses of AZD1222 preceded a rise in Spike-specific TCR breadth and depth. Donors were chiefly white British, with a greater number of females, and clonal diversity was perhaps underestimated. Sampling that yielded the repertoires occurred only after the peak T cell response.

Comment on this clone: Its antigen is currently unknown.

CDR1 and CDR2 from the germline V gene are MNHEY and SMNVEV (reference sequence). The CDR3 runs 15 residues. With 7 bases removed from V and 4 bases from J, the gap between germline ends came to 19 bases. Profiled with immunoSEQ multiplex PCR; TCRdb holds only in-frame clones, not every one. The sample records 150,000 or so clones, 75% to 95% being singletons. The genes are TRBV27 and TRBJ1-1; D not certain. Sample: peripheral blood, taken on day 0 of AZD1222 vaccination. The clonotype originates from an adult in good health. The chain's CDR3 is CASMGRAVVPTEAFF. CDR3 bases: TGTGCCAGCATGGGGAGGGCAGTGGTCCCCACTGAAGCTTTCTTT.